The 21 T cell receptor beta chains below all came from one sample that was sequenced in a study of response to subunit inactivated influenza vaccine. Each CDR3 protein is one row after TCRdb ran MiXCR on the RT-PCR reads. This sample has hundreds of thousands of distinct CDR3 sequences, with about a fifth found just once. Sequencing used PBMCs from blood, obtained 21 months after vaccination. These receptor sequences come from a man in his fifties or sixties who received an inactivated influenza vaccine.

This clonotype was recorded a few times. The V call is TRBV5-6, the J call TRBJ1-2; tentatively, D is TRBD1 (6 bases). Germline V gives CDR1 SGHDT, CDR2 YYEEEE. The CDR3 loop spans 14 amino acids. Deletions cut 0 bases from V and 5 bases from J, with 11 bases between. The CDR3 reads CASSLAGTPYGYTF. CDR3 bases: TGTGCCAGCAGCTTGGCCGGGACACCATATGGCTACACCTTC. The whole variable domain, filled in from reference TRBV5-6 and TRBJ1-2, reads DAGVTQSPTHLIKTRGQQVTLRCSPKSGHDTVSWYQQALGQGPQFIFQYYEEEERQRGNFPDRFSGHQFPNYSSELNVNALLLGDSALYLCASSLAGTPYGYTFGSGTRLTVV.

This clonotype was picked up a small number of times. The chain has TRBV4-1 and TRBJ1-3; D is unclear. V lost 1 base and J 8 bases, leaving 15 bases between the germline ends. Germline CDR1 reads MGHRA; CDR2 reads YSYEKL. The CDR3 covers 15 residues. CDR3: CASSQVRPGRDTIYF. For the CDR3, the DNA is TGCGCCAGCAGCCAAGTTCGACCGGGGAGGGACACCATATATTTT.

The rearrangement links TRBV6-1 to TRBJ1-5, with a weak D call TRBD1 (5 bases). V lost 6 bases, J lost 0 bases, and 12 bases lay in between. This CDR3 comprises 15 residues. The germline CDR1 and CDR2 sequences are MNHNS and SASEGT. The CDR3 sequence is CASSRGINSNQPQHF. DNA for the CDR3: TGTGCCAGCAGCCGGGGCATTAATAGCAATCAGCCCCAGCATTTT.

This clonotype has ten or more counts. This chain connects TRBV29-1 to TRBJ1-1, with D possibly matching TRBD1 (6 bases). Germline-derived CDR1 and CDR2 are SQVTM and ANQGSEA. The CDR3 is 13 residues long. Trimming pared 6 bases from V and 5 bases from J, leaving 16 bases between. For the CDR3, the DNA is TGCAGCGTCCTACAGGGAAGGTGGACTGAAGCTTTCTTT. Its protein product is CSVLQGRWTEAFF.

The chain combines TRBV6-2 or TRBV6-3 with TRBJ1-5; D is possibly TRBD1 (6 bases). The CDR3 is made up of 14 amino acids. The V gene lost 7 bases and the J gene lost 5 bases, with 15 bases spanning the gap. CDR1 is MNHEY and CDR2 is SVGEGT in the germline V gene. CDR3 in DNA: TGTGCCAGCAATGTCGGGGGCGGGTATCAGCCCCAGCATTTT. Its translation is CASNVGGGYQPQHF.

This clonotype occurred a few times. V gene TRBV7-2 combines with J gene TRBJ1-1; D gene ambiguous. V was trimmed by 3 bases and J by 2 bases, leaving 10 bases between them. This CDR3 contains 14 residues. Germline loops: CDR1 SGHTA, CDR2 FQGNSA. The CDR3 DNA follows: TGTGCCAGCAGCTTTGCACTACGTAACACTGAAGCTTTCTTT. Translation: CASSFALRNTEAFF.

The chain uses TRBV18 and TRBJ1-5; no definite D call. V lost 3 bases to trimming and J lost 1 base, with 4 bases between them. The CDR3 spans 13 residues. The germline V gene has CDR1 KGHSH and CDR2 LQKENI. The CDR3 DNA is TGTGCCAGCTCACCGCAAAGCAATCAGCCCCAGCATTTT. It encodes CASSPQSNQPQHF.

As DNA, the CDR3 is TGTGCCAGCAGTCCGACAGCGTTCAACACTGAAGCTTTCTTT. It yields the protein CASSPTAFNTEAFF. This chain connects TRBV6-2 or TRBV6-3 to TRBJ1-1; TRBD1 is a possible D gene (5 bases). Germline CDR1 reads MNHEY; CDR2 reads SVGEGT. With 5 bases removed from V and 2 bases from J, the gap between germline ends came to 12 bases. This CDR3 region has 14 residues.

This clonotype was found a few times. The chain has TRBV3-1 and TRBJ2-7; no reliable D call. This CDR3 is built from 12 residues. Looked up from germline, CDR1 is LGHDT and CDR2 is YNNKEL (reference sequence). With 2 bases removed from V and 6 bases from J, the gap between germline ends came to 8 bases. The CDR3 sequence: CASSQNGPEQYF. DNA for the CDR3: TGTGCCAGCAGCCAAAATGGGCCCGAGCAGTACTTC.

The CDR3 DNA reads as TGTGCCAGCAGCTTTTCACGTCGGACTAGCGGGAGAAACAATGAGCAGTTCTTC. Its translation is CASSFSRRTSGRNNEQFF. J is TRBJ2-1 and V is TRBV11-2; the match to TRBD2 covers 13 bases. The CDR3 has 18 residues. Germline V lookup: CDR1 SGHAT, CDR2 FQNNGV. Trimming removed 3 bases from V and 5 bases from J; junction bases left unmatched: 10.

This clonotype was seen only a few times. J is TRBJ2-4 and V is TRBV23-1, with D perhaps given as TRBD1 or TRBD2 (5 bases each). TRBV23-1 has ORF status, its function being uncertain. The CDR3 covers 11 residues. The V end was cut by 6 bases, the J end by 6 bases, with 6 bases between. The CDR3 is CASRGVNIQYF. Written as DNA, the CDR3 is TGCGCCAGCAGGGGGGTAAACATTCAGTACTTC.

The chain uses TRBV5-1 and TRBJ2-2; D unresolved. Deletions cut 4 bases from V and 1 base from J, with 11 bases between. The CDR3 is 15 amino acids. CDR1 SGHRS and CDR2 YFSETQ come from the germline V gene. This CDR3 is CASSPSVVNTGELFF. Written as DNA, the CDR3 is TGCGCCAGCAGCCCCTCCGTTGTGAACACCGGGGAGCTGTTTTTT.

Only a few counts were recorded for this clonotype. The chain uses TRBV6-1 and TRBJ1-2, with a possible D match to TRBD1 (5 bases). The CDR3 spans 14 residues. Germline V CDR1 and CDR2: MNHNS, SASEGT. V was clipped by 4 bases and J by 2 bases, with 11 bases between them. CDR3 amino acids: CASSADTRNYGYTF. As DNA, the CDR3 is TGTGCCAGCAGTGCGGACACCAGAAACTATGGCTACACCTTC.

This clonotype was seen only a few times. The V gene is TRBV5-1, the J gene TRBJ2-7; unclear D gene. The length of the CDR3 is 12 residues. Per the germline V gene, CDR1 is SGHRS and CDR2 is YFSETQ. The V gene lost 3 bases and the J gene lost 3 bases, with 7 bases spanning the gap. The CDR3 region has the DNA TGCGCCAGCAGCTCCTCATACTACGAGCAGTACTTC. It codes for CASSSSYYEQYF.

This clonotype appeared many times. The chain joins TRBV20-1 to TRBJ1-5; a weak D match, TRBD1 (5 bases). Germline V gene lookup returns CDR1 DFQATT and CDR2 SNEGSKA (reference sequence). This CDR3 is 16 amino acids long. The V gene lost 6 bases and the J gene lost 2 bases, with 20 bases spanning the gap. CDR3 loop: CSAPHARGRGNQPQHF. In DNA form, the CDR3 reads TGCAGTGCGCCCCACGCGAGGGGACGAGGCAATCAGCCCCAGCATTTT.

In this sample, this clonotype turned up a few times. This chain connects TRBV4-3 to TRBJ2-7; D remains unclear. The germline V and J ends were trimmed by 1 base and 7 bases, with 11 bases remaining between them. Germline-derived CDR1 and CDR2 are LGHNA and YSLEER. The CDR3 extends over 13 amino acids. The CDR3 reads CASSQGKVGEQYF. In DNA form, the CDR3 reads TGCGCCAGCAGCCAAGGCAAGGTGGGGGAGCAGTACTTC.

The table lists this clonotype with a few counts. J is TRBJ1-1 and V is TRBV20-1; D gene ambiguous. The CDR3 runs 11 residues. Trimming removed 2 bases at V and 11 bases at J, with 12 bases between. The germline CDR1 and CDR2 sequences are DFQATT and SNEGSKA (reference sequence). CDR3 in amino acids: CSARSLPRAFF. The CDR3 region has the DNA TGCAGTGCTAGATCCCTCCCGCGGGCTTTCTTT.

This clonotype was seen only a few times. The chain recombines TRBV6-1 with TRBJ2-2; the match to TRBD1 covers 10 bases. This CDR3 region has 14 residues. Germline V gene lookup returns CDR1 MNHNS and CDR2 SASEGT. After removal of 5 bases from V and 6 bases from J, the junction contained 3 bases not matched to a gene. CDR3 nucleotide sequence: TGTGCCAGCAGTACCGGGACAGGGGCCGGGGAGCTGTTTTTT. It codes for CASSTGTGAGELFF.

The chain links TRBV7-9 to TRBJ1-2; D gene unclear. V lost 1 base and J lost 7, with 7 bases in between. CDR3 length: 12 amino acids. The germline V gene encodes CDR1 SEHNR and CDR2 FQNEAQ (reference sequence). CDR3 sequence: CASSLVGAGYTF. DNA of the CDR3: TGTGCCAGCAGCTTAGTCGGCGCTGGCTACACCTTC.

This clonotype was detected ten times or more. The gene calls are TRBV6-5 and TRBJ1-1; the D is unclear. V lost 8 bases to trimming and J lost 4 bases, with 11 bases between them. Germline loops: CDR1 MNHEY, CDR2 SVGAGI. This CDR3 contains 12 residues. In DNA form, the CDR3 reads TGTGCCAGCCGCGGCGGTTCCACTGAAGCTTTCTTT. This gives the protein CASRGGSTEAFF.

This clonotype was counted a few times. The rearrangement links TRBV6-2 or TRBV6-3 to TRBJ2-5; TRBD1 agrees at 8 bases. After removal of 4 bases from V and 4 bases from J, the junction contained 8 bases not matched to a gene. The CDR3 spans 15 residues. CDR1 and CDR2 (germline): MNHEY, SVGEGT. The CDR3 nucleotides are TGTGCCAGCAGTTCCCAAGCAGGGGGCTCAGAGACCCAGTACTTC. It encodes CASSSQAGGSETQYF.